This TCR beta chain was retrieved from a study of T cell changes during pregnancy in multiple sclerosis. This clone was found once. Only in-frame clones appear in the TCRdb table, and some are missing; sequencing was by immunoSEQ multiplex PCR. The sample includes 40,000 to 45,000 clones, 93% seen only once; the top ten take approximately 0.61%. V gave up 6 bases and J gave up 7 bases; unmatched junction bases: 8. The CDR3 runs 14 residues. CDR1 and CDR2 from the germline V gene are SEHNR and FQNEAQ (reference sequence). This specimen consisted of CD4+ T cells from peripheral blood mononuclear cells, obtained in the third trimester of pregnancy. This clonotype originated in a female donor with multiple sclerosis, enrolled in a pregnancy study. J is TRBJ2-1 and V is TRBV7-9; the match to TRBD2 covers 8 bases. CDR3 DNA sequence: TGTGCCAGCAGACAAAGCGGGGGAGTAAATGAGCAGTTCTTC. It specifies CASRQSGGVNEQFF. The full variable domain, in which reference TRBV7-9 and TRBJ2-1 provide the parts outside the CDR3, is DTGVSQNPRHKITKRGQNVTFRCDPISEHNRLYWYRQTLGQGPEFLTYFQNEAQLEKSRLLSDRFSAERPKGSFSTLEIQRTEQGDSAMYLCASRQSGGVNEQFFGPGTRLTVL.